This TCR beta chain was documented in a study of blood T cell repertoires in COVID-19 (dated by TCRdb to 2018 to 2020). Regarding the research as a whole: Collaborator samples came from the United States, Italy and Spain and covered acute and convalescent phases of COVID-19. The prospective study material was composed of cDNA or gDNA derived from T cells, B-cell-depleted T cells, or PBMCs. The dataset comprised deeply sampled blood TCRbeta repertoires from subjects exposed to, actively infected with, or recovered from COVID-19. The repertoires were made available in a free public database intended to serve as a resource for research on the immune response to SARS-CoV-2. Samples were obtained from the ongoing ImmuneRACE study (first 160 participants) and from about 1,300 subjects provided by 6 global collaborators. Sample metadata almost always included a de-identified subject ID, COVID-19 status, age in years and sex. Where HLA class I and class II types were available, the types were taken from metadata supplied by the sample provider, not from assay-based typing.

For this clone: What antigen it recognizes has not been identified. Per-base quality was not reported, and no clone a single base away is much larger than it.

Each collaborating institution followed its own protocols to collect whole blood in K2EDTA tubes. For TCRbeta analysis, collaborator samples were shipped as frozen whole blood, as isolated PBMCs, or as DNA extracted from either sample type. General conclusions and limits of the study: The quantity of clinical and demographic metadata differed by source and by participant and was supplied without curation.

TCRbeta CDR3 regions were amplified from genomic DNA by means of the immunoSEQ Assay, a bias-controlled multiplex PCR. The paper's processing steps were these. The number of nucleated cells in each sample was estimated from the amplification of reference gene primers within the assay. To quantify the absolute abundance of each unique TCRbeta CDR3 rearrangement, sequence reads were collapsed and filtered. For each sample, productive Simpson clonality was calculated as the square root of Simpson's diversity index over productive rearrangements. Sourced from immuneACCESS, this table was stored by TCRdb with only in-frame sequences that have V and J called. A share of the clones is absent; for the studies checked, an unresolved V gene accounts for under half, and the remainder has no known explanation. V and J calls and clone size follow that table, whereas D and trimming were derived from the DNA. The sample profile shows roughly 70,000 clones; roughly four fifths of them were found once. The ten largest clones take up more than 20% of the sample.

The CDR3 has 15 amino acids, counting the end cysteine and phenylalanine. CDR3 DNA only is kept here, 45 bases in frame from base 1. The germline V gene gives CDR1 as MGHRA and CDR2 as YSYEKL. The V end gives up 3 bases and the J end 2 bases, leaving 4 bases in the junction not matched to a gene. The sequenced sample was peripheral blood. This receptor was obtained from a man aged 70 or older with acute or convalescent COVID-19. The sequence is built from TRBV4-1 and TRBJ2-3, with 8 junctional bases fitting TRBD2. The CDR3 reads CASSQTSAFTDTQYF. The DNA reads as follows: TGCGCCAGCAGCCAGACTAGCGCCTTCACAGATACGCAGTATTTT.